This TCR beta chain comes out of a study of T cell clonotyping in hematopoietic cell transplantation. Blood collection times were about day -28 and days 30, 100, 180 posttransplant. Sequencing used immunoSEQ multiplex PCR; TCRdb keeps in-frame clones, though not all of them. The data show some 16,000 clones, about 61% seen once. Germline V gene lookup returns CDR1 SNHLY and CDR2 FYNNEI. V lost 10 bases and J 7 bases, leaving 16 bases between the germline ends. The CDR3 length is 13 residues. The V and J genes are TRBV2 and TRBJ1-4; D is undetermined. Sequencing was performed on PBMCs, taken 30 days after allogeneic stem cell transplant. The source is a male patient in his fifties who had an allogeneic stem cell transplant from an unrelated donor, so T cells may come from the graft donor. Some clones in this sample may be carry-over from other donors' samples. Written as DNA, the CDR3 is TGTGCCACCAGCCCCGGAGATTCTGAAAAACTGTTTTTT. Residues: CATSPGDSEKLFF.